This T cell receptor beta chain was documented in a study of cytomegalovirus exposure and HLA in healthy donors. This table comes from immunoSEQ multiplex PCR, and its TCRdb copy is limited to in-frame clones, with some not included. In the table there are approximately 170,000 clones, around four fifths of which are singletons. Sample: PBMCs. The origin of this receptor is a man aged 30 to 39 in good health and CMV-seropositive.

This chain's CDR3 is CASSKGQATSYEQYF. The CDR3 bases are TGTGCCAGTAGTAAGGGACAGGCCACCTCCTACGAGCAGTACTTC. The V call is TRBV19, the J call TRBJ2-7; 8 bases map to TRBD1. Germline values: CDR1 LNHDA, CDR2 SQIVND (reference sequence). This CDR3 has 15 residues. V was pared by 4 bases and J by 0 bases, with 5 bases of the junction left unmatched.